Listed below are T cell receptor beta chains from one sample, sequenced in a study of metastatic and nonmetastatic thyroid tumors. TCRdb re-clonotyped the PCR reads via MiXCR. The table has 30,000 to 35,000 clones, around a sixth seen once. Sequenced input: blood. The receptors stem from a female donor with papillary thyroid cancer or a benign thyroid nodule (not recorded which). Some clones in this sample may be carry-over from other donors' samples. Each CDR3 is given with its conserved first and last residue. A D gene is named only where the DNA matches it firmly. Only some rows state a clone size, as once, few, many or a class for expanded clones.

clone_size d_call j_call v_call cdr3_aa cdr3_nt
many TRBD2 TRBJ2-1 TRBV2 CASDAGEGAEQFF TGTGCCAGCGACGCGGGAGAAGGGGCTGAGCAGTTCTTC
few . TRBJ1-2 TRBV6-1 CASSLITGTSYGYTF TGTGCCAGCAGCCTAATTACAGGGACCTCATATGGCTACACCTTC
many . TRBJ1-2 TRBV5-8 CASSLEGGGYAYTF TGTGCCAGCAGCTTGGAAGGCGGTGGCTATGCCTACACCTTC
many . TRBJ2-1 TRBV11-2 CASSVGLEQFF TGTGCCAGCAGCGTAGGGCTTGAGCAGTTCTTC
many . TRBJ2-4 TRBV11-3 CASSDPGGGVAKNIQYF TGTGCCAGCAGCGACCCTGGGGGCGGGGTAGCCAAAAACATTCAGTACTTC
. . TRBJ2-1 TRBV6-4 CASSRGRVMWNEQFF TGTGCCAGCAGCCGGGGCAGGGTAATGTGGAATGAGCAGTTCTTC
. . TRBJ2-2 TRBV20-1 CSASEDPDSNTGELFF TGCAGTGCTAGCGAGGACCCCGACTCCAACACCGGGGAGCTGTTTTTT
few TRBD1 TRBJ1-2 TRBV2 CASGGSWDRDGYNF TGTGCCAGTGGGGGGTCTTGGGACAGGGACGGATACAACTTC
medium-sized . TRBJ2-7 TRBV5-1 CASSLRAQLDEQYF TGCGCCAGCAGCTTGCGGGCACAACTCGACGAGCAGTACTTC
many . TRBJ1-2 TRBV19 CASSIPGGGSYGYTF TGTGCCAGTAGTATACCCGGAGGGGGATCCTATGGCTACACCTTC
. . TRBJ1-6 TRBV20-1 CSAVTGAYNSPLHF TGCAGTGCTGTTACAGGTGCTTATAATTCACCCCTCCACTTT
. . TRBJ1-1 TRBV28 CASSLGQEAFF TGTGCCAGCAGTTTAGGTCAAGAAGCTTTCTTT
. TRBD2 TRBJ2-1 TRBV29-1 CSDSRGASGTNEQFF TGCAGCGACTCCAGGGGGGCTAGCGGGACCAATGAGCAGTTCTTC
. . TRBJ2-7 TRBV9 CASSVDQGYEQYF TGTGCCAGCAGCGTAGATCAGGGTTACGAGCAGTACTTC
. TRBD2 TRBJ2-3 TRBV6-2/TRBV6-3 CASIQLAVGGTQYF TGTGCCAGCATACAACTAGCGGTAGGAGGTACGCAGTATTTT
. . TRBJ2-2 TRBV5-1 CASSLSPWANTGELFF TGCGCCAGCAGCTTGTCCCCCTGGGCGAACACCGGGGAGCTGTTTTTT
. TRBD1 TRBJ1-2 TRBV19 CTSNPDRGRSYGYAF TGTACCAGTAATCCGGACAGGGGAAGATCCTATGGCTACGCCTTC
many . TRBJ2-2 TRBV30 CAWFDAGELFF TGTGCCTGGTTCGATGCCGGGGAGCTGTTTTTT
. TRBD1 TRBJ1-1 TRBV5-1 CVSSPGQVRDTEAFF TGCGTCAGCAGCCCGGGACAGGTCAGGGACACTGAAGCTTTCTTT
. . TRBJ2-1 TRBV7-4 CASSLGLYLLRFNEQFF TGTGCCAGCAGCTTAGGTCTTTACTTGCTTCGATTCAATGAGCAGTTCTTC
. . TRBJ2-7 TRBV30 CAWSVLWGRYEQYF TGTGCCTGGAGTGTCCTTTGGGGACGGTACGAGCAGTACTTC
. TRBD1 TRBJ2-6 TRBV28 CASSGDRDGANVMTF TGTGCCAGCAGTGGAGACAGGGACGGGGCCAACGTCATGACTTTC
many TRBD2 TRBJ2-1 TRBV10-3 CAISGLASGSPSYNEQFF TGTGCCATCTCAGGACTAGCTAGCGGGAGCCCCTCCTACAATGAGCAGTTCTTC
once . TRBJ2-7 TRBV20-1 CSARHTSGSDSYEQYF TGCAGTGCTAGGCATACCTCGGGCTCCGATTCCTACGAGCAGTACTTC
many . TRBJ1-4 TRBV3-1 CASSQVETREKLFF TGTGCCAGCAGCCAAGTCGAAACCAGAGAAAAACTGTTTTTT
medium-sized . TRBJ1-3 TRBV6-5 CASSYSSSGNTIYF TGTGCCAGCAGTTACTCTAGCTCTGGAAACACCATATATTTT
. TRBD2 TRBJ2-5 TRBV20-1 CSARDLAGGPETQYF TGCAGTGCTAGAGATCTAGCGGGAGGGCCAGAGACCCAGTACTTC
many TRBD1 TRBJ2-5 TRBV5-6 CASSRWDRARQETQYF TGTGCCAGCAGCCGCTGGGACAGGGCGCGCCAAGAGACCCAGTACTTC
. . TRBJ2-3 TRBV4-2 CAGSLGVTEADTQYF TGTGCCGGCAGCCTAGGGGTTACCGAGGCAGATACGCAGTATTTT
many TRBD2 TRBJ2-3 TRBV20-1 CSAKALAGFARRSTDTQYF TGCAGTGCCAAGGCACTAGCGGGATTTGCAAGGAGAAGCACAGATACGCAGTATTTT
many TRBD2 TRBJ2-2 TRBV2 CASSPSGLAANTGELFF TGTGCCAGCAGCCCATCGGGGCTAGCGGCAAACACCGGGGAGCTGTTTTTT
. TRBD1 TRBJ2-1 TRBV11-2 CASSPRDRAYNEQFF TGTGCCAGCAGCCCTCGGGACAGGGCCTACAATGAGCAGTTCTTC
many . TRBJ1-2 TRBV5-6 CASRPGEGYGYTF TGTGCCAGCAGACCCGGGGAGGGCTATGGCTACACCTTC
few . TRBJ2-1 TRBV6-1 CASSEWLSNNEQFF TGTGCCAGTAGTGAATGGCTATCAAACAATGAGCAGTTCTTC
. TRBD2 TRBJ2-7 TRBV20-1 CSARDFLAAGTSPYEQYF TGCAGTGCTAGAGATTTTCTCGCCGCCGGGACTAGCCCTTACGAGCAGTACTTC
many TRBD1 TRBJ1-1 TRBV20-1 CSALRTGLLNTEAFF TGCAGTGCCCTTAGGACAGGCCTCCTGAACACTGAAGCTTTCTTT
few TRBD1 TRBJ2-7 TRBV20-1 CSSIPPPPGQEHPYEQYF TGCAGTTCAATCCCCCCCCCCCCCGGACAGGAGCATCCCTACGAGCAGTACTTC